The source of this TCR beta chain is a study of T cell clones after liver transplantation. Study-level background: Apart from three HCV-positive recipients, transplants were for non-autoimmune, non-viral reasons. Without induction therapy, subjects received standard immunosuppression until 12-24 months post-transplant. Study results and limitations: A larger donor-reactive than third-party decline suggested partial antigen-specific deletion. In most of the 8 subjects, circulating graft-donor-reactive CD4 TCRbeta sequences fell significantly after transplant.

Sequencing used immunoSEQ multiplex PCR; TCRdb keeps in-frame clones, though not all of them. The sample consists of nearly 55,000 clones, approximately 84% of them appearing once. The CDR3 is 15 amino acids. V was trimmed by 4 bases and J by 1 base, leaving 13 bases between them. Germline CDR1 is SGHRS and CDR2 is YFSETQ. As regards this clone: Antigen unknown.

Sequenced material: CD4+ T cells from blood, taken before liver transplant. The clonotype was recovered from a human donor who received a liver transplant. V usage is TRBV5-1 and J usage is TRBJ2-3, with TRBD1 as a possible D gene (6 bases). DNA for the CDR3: TGCGCCAGCAGCAATACAGGGTCCGGCACAGATACGCAGTATTTT. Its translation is CASSNTGSGTDTQYF.